Included here is one T cell receptor beta chain sequence, with context. Using immunoSEQ multiplex PCR, the repertoire was profiled, and TCRdb retains in-frame clones only, with some absent. This sample yields fewer than 95,000 clones, of which about four fifths are seen a single time; 0.75% to 0.85% belongs to the top ten. The sample comes from a study of radiotherapy plus CTLA-4 blockade in lung cancer. The CDR3 covers 15 residues. Per the germline V gene, CDR1 is SGHNT and CDR2 is YENEEA. V trimming: 5 bases; J trimming: 5 bases; junction bases outside the gene matches: 11. Specimen: peripheral blood, collected from a patient treated with radiotherapy plus ipilimumab. The J gene is TRBJ2-7, the V gene TRBV11-3; 8 nucleotides align to TRBD1. The receptor comes from a human donor with non-small cell lung cancer who had stable disease on radiotherapy plus ipilimumab. The CDR3 DNA reads as TGTGCCAGCAGCCCCGGAACGGGACAGGACCACGAGCAGTACTTC. It translates to CASSPGTGQDHEQYF. Looking up the rest from reference TRBV11-3 and TRBJ2-7 gives the full variable domain: EAGVVQSPRYKIIEKKQPVAFWCNPISGHNTLYWYLQNLGQGPELLIRYENEEAVDDSQLPKDRFSAERLKGVDSTLKIQPAELGDSAVYLCASSPGTGQDHEQYFGPGTRLTVT.